This TCR beta chain is drawn from a study of blood T cell repertoires in COVID-19. Looking at the study overall: Nucleic acid was either cDNA or gDNA, and it came from T cells, B-cell-depleted T cells, or PBMCs.

V was clipped by 2 bases and J by 10 bases, with 12 bases between them. The germline gives CDR1 LGHDT, CDR2 YNNKEL (reference sequence). The CDR3 is 14 residues long. Within the 2 weeks before study entry, each person in the exposed group met a COVID-19 case. Data came from immunoSEQ multiplex PCR; TCRdb stores just in-frame clones and leaves some out. Of under 250,000 clones in the sample, about 90% were seen once. This TCR came from a woman aged 25 to 45 who had been exposed to COVID-19. Material for sequencing was PBMCs or T cells enriched from blood (not recorded which). The V gene is TRBV3-1 (or the pseudogene TRBV3-2), the J gene TRBJ1-6; D may be TRBD1 (5 bases). CDR3 sequence reads: CASSQYQGGSPLHF. CDR3 sequence (DNA): TGTGCCAGCAGCCAATACCAGGGAGGGTCACCCCTCCACTTT.